The 22 T cell receptor beta chains presented below share a single source sample, sequenced in a study of identical twins. TCRdb recomputed calls from the 5' RACE reads with MiXCR, one row per CDR3 protein. Of approximately 670,000 distinct CDR3 sequences listed, around 6% were seen once; the top ten hold roughly 1.8%. The sequencing input was naive T cells sorted from blood. These receptors all stem from a man between 18 and 29 years old in good health.

This clonotype showed up just a few times. CDR3 sequence (DNA): TGCGCCAGCAGCTTGGCTGGGTATGGCTACGAGCAGTACTTC. Its translation is CASSLAGYGYEQYF. The J gene is TRBJ2-7, the V gene TRBV5-1; D call uncertain. V was trimmed by 0 bases and J by 3 bases, leaving 10 bases between them. The CDR3 loop spans 14 amino acids. CDR1 is SGHRS, CDR2 YFSETQ, per germline.

V usage is TRBV11-2 and J usage is TRBJ1-2; D is uncertain. Trimming took off 0 bases at V and 4 bases at J, with 9 bases between the two ends. Per germline, CDR1 SGHAT and CDR2 FQNNGV. This CDR3 has 14 residues. Here the CDR3 reads CASSLDSRSYGYTF. As DNA, the CDR3 is TGTGCCAGCAGCTTAGATAGCCGGAGCTATGGCTACACCTTC.

The genes are TRBV29-1 and TRBJ1-2, with D maybe TRBD1 (6 bases). The CDR3 spans 14 residues. Trimming removed 4 bases from V and 2 bases from J, with 14 bases in between. Germline CDR1 reads SQVTM; CDR2 reads ANQGSEA. The CDR3 nucleotides are TGCAGCGTTGCCGGAGGGGGGGGGAACTATGGCTACACCTTC. The encoded protein is CSVAGGGGNYGYTF. Looking up the rest from reference TRBV29-1 and TRBJ1-2 gives the full variable domain: SAVISQKPSRDICQRGTSLTIQCQVDSQVTMMFWYRQQPGQSLTLIATANQGSEATYESGFVIDKFPISRPNLTFSTLTVSNMSPEDSSIYLCSVAGGGGNYGYTFGSGTRLTVV.

CDR3 sequence (DNA): TGTGCCAGCAGCCCATTGGACAGGGTTGGTTCACCCCTCCACTTT. Its translation is CASSPLDRVGSPLHF. The chain joins TRBV9 to TRBJ1-6; 8 bases are shared with TRBD1. Losses at the gene ends were 4 bases for V and 9 bases for J; bases not matched to a gene: 9. Germline V gives CDR1 SGDLS, CDR2 YYNGEE. The CDR3 extends over 15 amino acids.

Ten or more counts support this clonotype. The rearrangement links TRBV29-1 to TRBJ2-5, with 8 bases that match TRBD2. CDR3 length: 15 residues. Germline assignment: CDR1 SQVTM and CDR2 ANQGSEA. Unmatched junction bases numbered 11, after V lost 6 bases and J lost 2 bases. The CDR3 DNA reads TGCAGCGTGGCGGGGGGATCGAGTGGGCAAGAGACCCAGTACTTC. Translating gives CSVAGGSSGQETQYF.

CDR3 sequence (DNA): TGTGCCAGCAGCCCTCCGGGGGCCCCACCGGAGGAGTTCTTC. Translation: CASSPPGAPPEEFF. This chain uses TRBV14 with TRBJ2-1, with D perhaps TRBD1 or TRBD2 (6 bases each). V was trimmed by 4 bases and J by 14 bases, leaving 21 bases between them. CDR3 length: 14 amino acids. Per germline, CDR1 SGHDN and CDR2 FVKESK.

This clonotype was observed many times. The chain carries TRBV7-2 and TRBJ1-1; 8 nucleotides align to TRBD1. CDR3 length equals 11 residues. J lost 12 bases, V lost 5 bases, and 5 bases had no gene match. Germline loops: CDR1 SGHTA, CDR2 FQGNSA. The DNA of the CDR3 is TGTGCCAGCAGCCGAGGACAGGGAACTTTCTTT. This sequence encodes CASSRGQGTFF.

The sample holds many counts of this clonotype. The chain has TRBV27 and TRBJ1-1, with a weak D call TRBD1 (6 bases). CDR3 length: 15 amino acids. Germline V lookup: CDR1 MNHEY, CDR2 SMNVEV (reference sequence). The V and J ends lost 0 bases and 4 bases respectively, with 12 bases between them. CDR3: CASSLSRTAGTEAFF. In DNA form, the CDR3 reads TGTGCCAGCAGTTTATCCCGGACAGCCGGCACTGAAGCTTTCTTT.

This chain uses TRBV14 with TRBJ2-3; D uncertain. V was pared by 0 bases and J by 6 bases, with 10 bases between. CDR3 length: 14 amino acids. Germline V gene sequence: CDR1 SGHDN, CDR2 FVKESK. CDR3 loop: CASSQELRPDTQYF. CDR3 sequence (DNA): TGTGCCAGCAGCCAAGAACTGCGCCCCGATACGCAGTATTTT.

This clonotype was seen a handful of times. The rearrangement links TRBV24-1 to TRBJ2-5; D call uncertain. CDR3 length: 15 amino acids. V was cut by 3 bases and J by 1 base, with 11 bases left in between. CDR1 KGHDR and CDR2 SFDVKD come from the germline V gene. CDR3 nucleotide sequence: TGTGCCACCAGTGATGCCCGTCGGGCCCAAGAGACCCAGTACTTC. This codes for CATSDARRAQETQYF.

This clonotype appeared many times. The gene calls are TRBV20-1 and TRBJ2-1, with TRBD2 identical over 14 bases. Looked up from germline, CDR1 is DFQATT and CDR2 is SNEGSKA (reference sequence). This CDR3 region has 19 residues. V was clipped by 2 bases and J by 1 base; unmatched bases: 10. Here the CDR3 DNA reads TGCAGTGCTAGACCCCCGGGACTAGCGGGAGTGGATTCCTACAATGAGCAGTTCTTC. It translates to CSARPPGLAGVDSYNEQFF.

The rearrangement links TRBV2 to TRBJ2-3, with TRBD1 matching over 10 bases. J gave up 6 bases and V 4 bases, and 10 bases lay outside the gene matches. The CDR3 has 16 amino acids. The germline gives CDR1 SNHLY, CDR2 FYNNEI. The CDR3 here is CASSGEAGTGVDTQYF. CDR3 sequence (DNA): TGTGCCAGCAGTGGAGAGGCCGGGACAGGGGTCGATACGCAGTATTTT.

This clonotype appeared a few times. The chain combines TRBV30 with TRBJ1-1; 7 positions match TRBD1. Germline lookup yields CDR1 GTSNPN and CDR2 SVGIG (reference sequence). Trimming at V came to 2 bases and at J to 9 bases, leaving 6 bases not matched to a gene. CDR3 size: 12 residues. CDR3 sequence reads: CAWSYRGIKAFF. For the CDR3, the DNA is TGTGCCTGGAGTTACAGGGGAATCAAAGCTTTCTTT.

This clonotype was observed at least ten times. The chain has TRBV12-3 or TRBV12-4 and TRBJ2-1; D may match TRBD1 or TRBD2 (6 bases each). This CDR3 comprises 15 residues. Trimming pared 5 bases from V and 4 bases from J, leaving 15 bases between. The CDR3 coding sequence is TGTGCCAGCAGTCCAGGGGACTTAACTTACAATGAGCAGTTCTTC. Translating it yields CASSPGDLTYNEQFF.

This clonotype was seen at least ten times. The rearrangement joins TRBV5-1 to TRBJ2-3, with D perhaps TRBD2 (6 bases). V lost 1 base, J lost 1 base, and 16 bases lay in between. This CDR3 comprises 17 residues. From germline, CDR1 is SGHRS and CDR2 YFSETQ. CDR3 sequence: CASSLRNSGSGTDTQYF. DNA of the CDR3: TGCGCCAGCAGCTTGCGGAATAGCGGAAGCGGCACAGATACGCAGTATTTT.

This clonotype was counted at least ten times. This chain connects TRBV12-3 or TRBV12-4 to TRBJ2-2; the D gene is possibly TRBD1 (6 bases). The CDR3 sequence is 15 residues long. V dropped 3 bases and J dropped 3 bases, with 11 bases sitting between them. Written as DNA, the CDR3 is TGTGCCAGCAGTTTCCGACAGGTCGACACCGGGGAGCTGTTTTTT. Protein sequence: CASSFRQVDTGELFF.

In its sample, this clonotype was seen a few times. The chain links TRBV15 to TRBJ1-4; 7 bases fit TRBD1. With V trimmed by 6 bases and J by 8 bases, 6 bases remained unmatched. Germline assignment: CDR1 LNHNV and CDR2 YYDKDF (reference sequence). This CDR3 is 13 amino acids long. CDR3 sequence (DNA): TGTGCCACCAGACCGACAGGGACCGAAAAACTGTTTTTT. This codes for CATRPTGTEKLFF.

This clonotype was picked up many times. This chain uses TRBV4-1 with TRBJ2-2; 11 nucleotides line up with TRBD2. Germline V gene data show CDR1 as MGHRA and CDR2 as YSYEKL. Germline trimming cut 2 bases from V and 5 bases from J; bases unmatched to any gene: 13. The CDR3 is 19 residues long. The CDR3 nucleotides read TGCGCCAGCAGCCAATATTTTACTAGCGGGAGAACGGGGACCGGGGAGCTGTTTTTT. Translation: CASSQYFTSGRTGTGELFF.

The chain carries TRBV4-3 and TRBJ2-3; 8 bases map to TRBD1. The CDR3 contains 17 residues. Germline CDR1 LGHNA, CDR2 YSLEER. After removal of 0 bases from V and 2 bases from J, the junction contained 7 bases not matched to a gene. CDR3 bases: TGCGCCAGCAGCCAAGACGCAGGGGGCCCCCTCACAGATACGCAGTATTTT. Amino acid sequence: CASSQDAGGPLTDTQYF.

This rearrangement joins TRBV3-1 to TRBJ2-5; the D gene is possibly TRBD2 (5 bases). The length of the CDR3 is 15 residues. CDR1 is LGHDT and CDR2 is YNNKEL in the germline V gene (reference sequence). Trimming removed 4 bases at V and 1 base at J, with 13 bases between. CDR3 in DNA: TGTGCCAGCAGCCCCCCGCGGACTGTCCAAGAGACCCAGTACTTC. Its protein is CASSPPRTVQETQYF.

This clonotype has a count of ten or more. The chain couples TRBV5-1 to TRBJ2-1; 11 bases are a match to TRBD2. The CDR3 is 17 amino acids. V shed 4 bases, J shed 0 bases, and the junction held 6 bases outside the gene matches. Per the germline V gene, CDR1 is SGHRS and CDR2 is YFSETQ. The CDR3 reads CASSGRLAGSSYNEQFF. Written as DNA, the CDR3 is TGCGCCAGCAGCGGAAGACTAGCGGGAAGCTCCTACAATGAGCAGTTCTTC.

This clonotype has ten or more counts. The chain has TRBV10-3 and TRBJ2-7, with 10 positions matching TRBD1. The V gene end was trimmed by 4 bases and the J gene end by 5 bases; junction bases not matched to a gene: 5. Germline V gene lookup returns CDR1 ENHRY and CDR2 SYGVKD. The CDR3 totals 14 residues. The DNA for the CDR3 is TGTGCCATCAGTGTTAACGGACAGGGGGACGAGCAGTACGTC. Translating gives CAISVNGQGDEQYV.